This TCR beta chain comes out of a study of T cells expressing NK-cell markers. What made the TCR beta cDNA was 5'RACE template switching with UMIs. TCRdb reworked the 5' RACE reads into one entry per CDR3 protein, no DNA. The sample includes about 150,000 distinct CDR3 sequences. This TCR derives from a woman in her fifties or sixties in good health. Material for sequencing was blood T cells: a sorted CD56 or NKG2C T cell subset, CD4+ or CD8+ T cells, or bulk PBMC T cells (not recorded which).

The CDR3 is CASSLPSGGFEQFF. The chain combines TRBV5-4 with TRBJ2-1; TCRdb's D call of TRBD2 is untestable without DNA. The germline V gene encodes CDR1 SGHNT and CDR2 YYREEE (reference sequence). The CDR3 is made up of 14 amino acids.